This TCR beta chain was identified during a study of blood T cell repertoires in COVID-19 (dated by TCRdb to 2020 to 2022). Context from the whole study: Collaborator samples came from the United States, Italy and Spain and covered acute and convalescent phases of COVID-19. The material from the prospective study consisted of cDNA or gDNA derived from T cells, B-cell-depleted T cells, or PBMCs. Deeply sampled blood TCRbeta repertoires from subjects exposed to, actively infected with, or recovered from COVID-19 were included in the dataset. A freely available public database, intended as a resource for researchers studying the immune response to SARS-CoV-2, is where the repertoires were released. Samples were obtained from the ongoing ImmuneRACE study (first 160 participants) and from about 1,300 subjects provided by 6 global collaborators. Nearly every sample came with metadata listing a de-identified subject ID, COVID-19 status, age in years and sex. Where HLA class I and class II types were available, the types were taken from metadata supplied by the sample provider, not from assay-based typing.

The study at large found these results: The amount of clinical and demographic metadata varied by source and participant and was provided uncurated.

TCRbeta CDR3 regions were amplified from genomic DNA by means of the immunoSEQ Assay, a bias-controlled multiplex PCR. The paper's processing steps were these. The number of nucleated cells in each sample was estimated by amplification of reference gene primers within the assay. To quantify the absolute abundance of each unique TCRbeta CDR3 rearrangement, sequence reads were collapsed and filtered. For each sample, productive Simpson clonality was calculated as the square root of Simpson's diversity index across productive rearrangements. TCRdb mirrors the immuneACCESS table, restricted to in-frame sequences. Some clones are absent from its copies; in checked studies, under half trace to an unresolved V gene, and the reason for the others is unknown. The V and J calls and clone size come from that table; D and trimming were worked out from the DNA. Within this sample are 430,000 or so clones, with roughly 90% of them counted one time only. The top ten clones comprise 0.75% to 0.85% of the sample.

At one collaborating source in Seattle, patients were enrolled during active infection and were followed longitudinally through the course of disease. Collaborating institutions collected whole blood in K2EDTA tubes following their own protocols. Collaborator samples were shipped for TCRbeta analysis as frozen whole blood, isolated PBMCs, or DNA extracted from either sample type. To note about this clone: No cognate antigen has been identified for it. No much larger clonotype is one base removed from it; base qualities were not supplied.

CDR1 is given as LGHDT and CDR2 as YNNKEL, both from the germline V gene (reference sequence). The CDR3 spans 16 residues, from the cysteine through the phenylalanine. Solely the CDR3 DNA is kept, with 48 bases framed from the first base. V has 1 base trimmed and J has 0 bases trimmed; junction bases matching no gene number 1. The clonotype comes from a man aged 18 to 35 with COVID-19, enrolled during active disease. The rearranged segments are TRBV3-1 (or the pseudogene TRBV3-2) and TRBJ2-5, with 11 central nucleotides matching TRBD1. Sequenced sample: peripheral blood. The CDR3 has the sequence CASSQGTGGYQETQYF. The nucleotide sequence is given as TGTGCCAGCAGCCAAGGGACAGGGGGCTACCAAGAGACCCAGTACTTC.